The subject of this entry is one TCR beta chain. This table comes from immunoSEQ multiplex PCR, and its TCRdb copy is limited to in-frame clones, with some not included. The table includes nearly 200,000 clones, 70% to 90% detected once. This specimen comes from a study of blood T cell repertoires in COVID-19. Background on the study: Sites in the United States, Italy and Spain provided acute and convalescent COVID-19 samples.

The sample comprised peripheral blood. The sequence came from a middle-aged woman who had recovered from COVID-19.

The CDR3 sequence: CAFRGWGTEAFF. The CDR3 DNA reads as TGTGCCTTTAGGGGTTGGGGCACTGAAGCTTTCTTT. The chain combines TRBV30 with TRBJ1-1, with a tentative D call TRBD1 (5 bases). Germline V gives CDR1 GTSNPN, CDR2 SVGIG (reference sequence). The V and J ends lost 7 bases and 4 bases respectively, with 13 bases between them. The CDR3 contains 12 residues.